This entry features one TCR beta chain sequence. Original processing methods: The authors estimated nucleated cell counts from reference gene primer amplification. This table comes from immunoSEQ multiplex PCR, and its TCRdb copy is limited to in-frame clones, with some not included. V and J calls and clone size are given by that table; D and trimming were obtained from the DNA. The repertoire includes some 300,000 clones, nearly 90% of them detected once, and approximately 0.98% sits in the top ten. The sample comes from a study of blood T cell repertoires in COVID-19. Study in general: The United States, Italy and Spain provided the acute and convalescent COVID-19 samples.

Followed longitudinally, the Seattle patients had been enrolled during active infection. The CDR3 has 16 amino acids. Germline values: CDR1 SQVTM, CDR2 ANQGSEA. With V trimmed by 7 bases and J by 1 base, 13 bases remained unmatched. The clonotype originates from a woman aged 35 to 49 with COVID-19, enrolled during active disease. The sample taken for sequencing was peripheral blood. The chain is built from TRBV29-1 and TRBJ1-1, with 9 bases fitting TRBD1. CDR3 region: CSALPRTGDENTEAFF. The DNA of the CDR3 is TGCAGCGCCCTACCCAGGACAGGGGACGAGAACACTGAAGCTTTCTTT.